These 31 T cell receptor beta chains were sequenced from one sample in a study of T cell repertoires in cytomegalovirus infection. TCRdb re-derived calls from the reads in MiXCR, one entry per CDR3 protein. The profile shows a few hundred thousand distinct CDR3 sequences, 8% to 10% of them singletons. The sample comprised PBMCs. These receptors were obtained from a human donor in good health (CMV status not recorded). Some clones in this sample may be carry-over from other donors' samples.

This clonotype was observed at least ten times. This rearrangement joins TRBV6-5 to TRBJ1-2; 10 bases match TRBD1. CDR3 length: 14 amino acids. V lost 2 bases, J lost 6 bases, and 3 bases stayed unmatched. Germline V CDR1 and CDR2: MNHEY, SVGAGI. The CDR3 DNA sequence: TGTGCCAGCAGTTACACCGGGACAGGGGATGGCTACACCTTC. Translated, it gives CASSYTGTGDGYTF.

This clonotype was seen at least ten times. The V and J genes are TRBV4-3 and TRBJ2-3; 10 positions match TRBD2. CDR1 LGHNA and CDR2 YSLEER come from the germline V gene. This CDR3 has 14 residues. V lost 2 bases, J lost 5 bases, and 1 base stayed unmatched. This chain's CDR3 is CASSQLAGEDTQYF. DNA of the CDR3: TGCGCCAGCAGCCAACTAGCGGGAGAAGATACGCAGTATTTT.

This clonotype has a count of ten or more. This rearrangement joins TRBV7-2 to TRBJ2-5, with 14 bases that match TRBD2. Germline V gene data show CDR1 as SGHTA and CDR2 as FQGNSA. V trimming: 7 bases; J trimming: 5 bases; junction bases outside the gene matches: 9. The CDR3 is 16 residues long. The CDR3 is CASTKQGLAGVETQYF. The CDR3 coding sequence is TGTGCCAGCACCAAACAGGGACTAGCGGGGGTCGAGACCCAGTACTTC.

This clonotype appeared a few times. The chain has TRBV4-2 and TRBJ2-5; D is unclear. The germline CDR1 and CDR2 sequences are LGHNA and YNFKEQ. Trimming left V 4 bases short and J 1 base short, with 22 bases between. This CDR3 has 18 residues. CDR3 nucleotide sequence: TGTGCCAGCAGCCCATCCTCCTCTGCTCTAGAAATCCAAGAGACCCAGTACTTC. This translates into CASSPSSSALEIQETQYF.

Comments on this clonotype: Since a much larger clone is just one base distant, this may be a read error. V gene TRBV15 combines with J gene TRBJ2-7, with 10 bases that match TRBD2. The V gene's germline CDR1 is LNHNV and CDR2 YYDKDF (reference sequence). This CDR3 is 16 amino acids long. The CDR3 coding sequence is TGTACCACCAGCGGGGGGGCTAGCGGGAGAGGCTACGAGCAGTACTTC. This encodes CTTSGGASGRGYEQYF.

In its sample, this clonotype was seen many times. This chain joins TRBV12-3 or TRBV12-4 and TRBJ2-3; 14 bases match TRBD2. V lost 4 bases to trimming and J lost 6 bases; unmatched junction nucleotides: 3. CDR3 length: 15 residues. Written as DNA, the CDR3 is TGTGCCAGCAGTTCCGGGACTAGCGGGGGTGATACGCAGTATTTT. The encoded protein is CASSSGTSGGDTQYF.

CDR3 nucleotide sequence: TGTGCCAGCTCACCACGACTAGCTTCTCAAGAGACCCAGTACTTC. Amino acid sequence: CASSPRLASQETQYF. The rearrangement joins TRBV18 to TRBJ2-5; TRBD2 agrees at 7 bases. The germline CDR1 and CDR2 sequences are KGHSH and LQKENI. Trimming took 1 base from V and 2 from J; bases not matched to a gene: 4. The CDR3 is 15 amino acids.

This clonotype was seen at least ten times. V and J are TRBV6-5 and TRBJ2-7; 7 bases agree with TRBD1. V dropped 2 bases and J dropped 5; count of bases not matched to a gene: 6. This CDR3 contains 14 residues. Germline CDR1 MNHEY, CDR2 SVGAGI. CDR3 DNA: TGTGCCAGCAGTTACGACAGGGAAGTAGACGAGCAGTACTTC. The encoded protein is CASSYDREVDEQYF.

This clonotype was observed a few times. CDR3 loop: CASTDSRMEQFF. CDR3 bases: TGTGCCAGTACCGACTCCCGCATGGAGCAGTTCTTC. The V and J genes are TRBV19 and TRBJ2-1; the D is unclear. Per germline, CDR1 LNHDA and CDR2 SQIVND (reference sequence). This CDR3 has 12 residues. The ends were cut back, 7 bases at V and 10 bases at J, with 14 bases in the middle.

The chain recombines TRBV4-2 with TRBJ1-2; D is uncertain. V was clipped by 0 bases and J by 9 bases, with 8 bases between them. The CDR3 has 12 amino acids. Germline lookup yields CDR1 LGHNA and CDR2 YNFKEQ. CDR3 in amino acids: CASSQDARRYTF. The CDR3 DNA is TGTGCCAGCAGCCAAGACGCAAGGCGCTACACCTTC.

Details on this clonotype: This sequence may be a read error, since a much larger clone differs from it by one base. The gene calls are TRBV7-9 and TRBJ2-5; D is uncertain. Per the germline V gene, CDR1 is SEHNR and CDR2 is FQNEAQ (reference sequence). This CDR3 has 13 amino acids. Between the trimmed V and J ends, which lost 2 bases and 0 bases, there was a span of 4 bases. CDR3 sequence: CASSLKYQETQYF. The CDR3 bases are TGTGCCAGCAGCTTAAAGTACCAAGAGACCCAGTACTTC.

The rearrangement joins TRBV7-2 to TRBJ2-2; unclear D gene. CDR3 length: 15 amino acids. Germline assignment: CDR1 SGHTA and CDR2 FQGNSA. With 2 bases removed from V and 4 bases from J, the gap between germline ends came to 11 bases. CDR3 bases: TGTGCCAGCAGCTTAAGTCGGACGGGCACCGGGGAGCTGTTTTTT. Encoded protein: CASSLSRTGTGELFF.

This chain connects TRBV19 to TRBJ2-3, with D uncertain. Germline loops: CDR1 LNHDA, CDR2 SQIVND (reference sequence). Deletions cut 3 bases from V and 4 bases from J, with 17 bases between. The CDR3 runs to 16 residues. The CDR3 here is CASSIWGMGRADTQYF. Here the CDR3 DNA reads TGTGCCAGTAGTATTTGGGGAATGGGAAGGGCAGATACGCAGTATTTT.

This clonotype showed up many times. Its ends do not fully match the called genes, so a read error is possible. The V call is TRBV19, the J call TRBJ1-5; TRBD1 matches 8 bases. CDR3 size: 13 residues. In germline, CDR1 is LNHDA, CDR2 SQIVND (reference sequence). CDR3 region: CASSIDRGQPQHF. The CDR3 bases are TGTGCCAGCAGTATTGACAGGGGTCAGCCCCAGCATTTT.

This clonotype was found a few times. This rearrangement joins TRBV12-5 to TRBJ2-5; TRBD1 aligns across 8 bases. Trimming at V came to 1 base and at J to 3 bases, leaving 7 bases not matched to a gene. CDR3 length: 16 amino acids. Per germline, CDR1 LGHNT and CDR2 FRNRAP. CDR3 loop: CASGLGDRGSEETQYF. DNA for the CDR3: TGTGCTAGTGGTTTGGGAGACAGGGGATCCGAAGAGACCCAGTACTTC.

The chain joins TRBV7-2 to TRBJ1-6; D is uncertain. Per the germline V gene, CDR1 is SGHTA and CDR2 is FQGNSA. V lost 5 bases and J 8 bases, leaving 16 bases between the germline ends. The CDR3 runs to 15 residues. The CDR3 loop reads CASSPSGRNYSPLHF. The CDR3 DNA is TGTGCCAGCAGCCCGTCGGGGAGGAATTATTCACCCCTCCACTTT.

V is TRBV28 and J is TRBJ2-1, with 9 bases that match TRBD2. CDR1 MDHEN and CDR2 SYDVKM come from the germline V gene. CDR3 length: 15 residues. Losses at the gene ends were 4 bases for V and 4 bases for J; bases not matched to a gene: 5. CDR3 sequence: CASSSTSGRYNEQFF. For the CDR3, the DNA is TGTGCCAGCAGTTCAACTAGCGGGCGATACAATGAGCAGTTCTTC.

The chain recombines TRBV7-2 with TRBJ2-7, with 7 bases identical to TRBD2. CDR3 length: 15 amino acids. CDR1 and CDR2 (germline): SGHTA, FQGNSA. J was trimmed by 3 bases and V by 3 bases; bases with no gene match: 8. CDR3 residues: CASSFLLGGGYEQYF. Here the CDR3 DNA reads TGTGCCAGCAGCTTCCTACTGGGGGGGGGCTACGAGCAGTACTTC.

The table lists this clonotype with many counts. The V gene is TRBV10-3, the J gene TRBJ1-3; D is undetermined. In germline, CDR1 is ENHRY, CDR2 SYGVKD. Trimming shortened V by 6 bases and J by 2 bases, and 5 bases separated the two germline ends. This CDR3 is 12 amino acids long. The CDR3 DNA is TGTGCCATCAGCGGGGCTGGAAACACCATATATTTT. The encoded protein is CAISGAGNTIYF.

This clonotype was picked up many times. The CDR3 reads CATSDPQGADTQYF. The CDR3 nucleotides read TGTGCCACCAGTGATCCGCAGGGAGCAGATACGCAGTATTTT. The V and J genes are TRBV24-1 and TRBJ2-3; perhaps D is TRBD1 or TRBD2 (5 bases each). The length of the CDR3 is 14 residues. Germline V gene lookup returns CDR1 KGHDR and CDR2 SFDVKD. The V and J ends lost 3 bases and 4 bases respectively, with 10 bases between them.

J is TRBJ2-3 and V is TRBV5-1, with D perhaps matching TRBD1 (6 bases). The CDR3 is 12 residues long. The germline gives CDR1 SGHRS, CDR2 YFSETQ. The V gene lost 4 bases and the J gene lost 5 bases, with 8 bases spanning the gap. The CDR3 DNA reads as TGCGCCAGCAGCGTACAGGGAGATACGCAGTATTTT. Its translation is CASSVQGDTQYF.

The CDR3 sequence is CSASRLAGQSNTGELFF. The CDR3 region has the DNA TGCAGTGCTAGCAGGCTAGCGGGCCAATCGAACACCGGGGAGCTGTTTTTT. The genes are TRBV20-1 and TRBJ2-2; 8 bases are shared with TRBD2. Looked up from germline, CDR1 is DFQATT and CDR2 is SNEGSKA (reference sequence). The CDR3 loop spans 17 amino acids. J was trimmed by 0 bases and V by 3 bases; bases with no gene match: 9.

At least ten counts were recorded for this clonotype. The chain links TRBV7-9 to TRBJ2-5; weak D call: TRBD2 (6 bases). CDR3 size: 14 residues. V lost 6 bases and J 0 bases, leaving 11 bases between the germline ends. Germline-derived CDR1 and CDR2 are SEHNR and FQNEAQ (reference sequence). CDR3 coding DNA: TGTGCCAGCAGTCGCCGGGACTACCAAGAGACCCAGTACTTC. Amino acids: CASSRRDYQETQYF.

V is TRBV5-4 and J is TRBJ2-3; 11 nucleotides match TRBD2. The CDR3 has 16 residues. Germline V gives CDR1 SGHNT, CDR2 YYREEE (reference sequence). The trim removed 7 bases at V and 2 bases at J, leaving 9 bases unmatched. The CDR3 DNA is TGTGCCAGCGGCACGGGACTAGCGGTTCCCACAGATACGCAGTATTTT. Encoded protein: CASGTGLAVPTDTQYF.

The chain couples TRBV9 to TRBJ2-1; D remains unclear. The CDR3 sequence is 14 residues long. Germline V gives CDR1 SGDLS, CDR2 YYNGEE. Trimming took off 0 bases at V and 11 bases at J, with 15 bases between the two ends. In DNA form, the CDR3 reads TGTGCCAGCAGCGTAGAAGTCGACGGCGAGCAGCAGTTCTTC. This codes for CASSVEVDGEQQFF.

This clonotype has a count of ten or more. CDR3 sequence reads: CASSPRGGGSRAGELFF. The CDR3 nucleotides are TGTGCCAGCAGCCCGAGAGGGGGCGGGTCTAGGGCCGGGGAGCTGTTTTTT. The rearrangement links TRBV7-6 to TRBJ2-2, with 7 bases matching TRBD1. V lost 5 bases and J lost 6; bases outside the gene matches: 15. Germline assignment: CDR1 SGHVS and CDR2 FNYEAQ. This CDR3 contains 17 residues.

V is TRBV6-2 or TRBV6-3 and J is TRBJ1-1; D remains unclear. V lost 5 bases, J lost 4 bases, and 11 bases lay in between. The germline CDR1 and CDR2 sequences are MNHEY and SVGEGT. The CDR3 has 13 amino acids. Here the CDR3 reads CASSRNYLTEAFF. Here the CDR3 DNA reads TGTGCCAGCAGTCGGAACTACCTCACTGAAGCTTTCTTT.

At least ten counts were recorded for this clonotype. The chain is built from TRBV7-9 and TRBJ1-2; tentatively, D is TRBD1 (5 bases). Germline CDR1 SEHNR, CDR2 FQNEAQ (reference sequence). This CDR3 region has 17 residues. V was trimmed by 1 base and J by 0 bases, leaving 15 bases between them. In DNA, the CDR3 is TGTGCCAGCAGCTTAGAACGGGGCTCGGTCGCTAACTATGGCTACACCTTC. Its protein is CASSLERGSVANYGYTF. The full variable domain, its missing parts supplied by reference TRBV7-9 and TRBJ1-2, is DTGVSQNPRHKITKRGQNVTFRCDPISEHNRLYWYRQTLGQGPEFLTYFQNEAQLEKSRLLSDRFSAERPKGSFSTLEIQRTEQGDSAMYLCASSLERGSVANYGYTFGSGTRLTVV.

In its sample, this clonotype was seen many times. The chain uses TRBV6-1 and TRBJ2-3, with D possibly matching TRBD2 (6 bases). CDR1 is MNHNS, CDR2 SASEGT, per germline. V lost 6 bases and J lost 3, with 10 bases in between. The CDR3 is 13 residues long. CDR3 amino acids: CASREGQTDTQYF. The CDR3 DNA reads TGTGCCAGCAGGGAGGGGCAGACAGATACGCAGTATTTT.

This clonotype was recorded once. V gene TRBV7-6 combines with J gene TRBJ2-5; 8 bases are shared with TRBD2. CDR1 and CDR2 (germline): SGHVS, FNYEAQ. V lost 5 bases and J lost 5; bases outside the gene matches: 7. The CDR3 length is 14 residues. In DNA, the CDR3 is TGTGCCAGCAGCAGCAGGACTAGCCGGGAGACCCAGTACTTC. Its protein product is CASSSRTSRETQYF.

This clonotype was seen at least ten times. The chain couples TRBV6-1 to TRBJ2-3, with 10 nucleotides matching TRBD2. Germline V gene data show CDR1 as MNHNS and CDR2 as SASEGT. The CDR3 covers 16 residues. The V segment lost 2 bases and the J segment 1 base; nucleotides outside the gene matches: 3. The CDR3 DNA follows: TGTGCCAGCAGTGAACAAGCGGGGGGGGGCACAGATACGCAGTATTTT. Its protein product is CASSEQAGGGTDTQYF.